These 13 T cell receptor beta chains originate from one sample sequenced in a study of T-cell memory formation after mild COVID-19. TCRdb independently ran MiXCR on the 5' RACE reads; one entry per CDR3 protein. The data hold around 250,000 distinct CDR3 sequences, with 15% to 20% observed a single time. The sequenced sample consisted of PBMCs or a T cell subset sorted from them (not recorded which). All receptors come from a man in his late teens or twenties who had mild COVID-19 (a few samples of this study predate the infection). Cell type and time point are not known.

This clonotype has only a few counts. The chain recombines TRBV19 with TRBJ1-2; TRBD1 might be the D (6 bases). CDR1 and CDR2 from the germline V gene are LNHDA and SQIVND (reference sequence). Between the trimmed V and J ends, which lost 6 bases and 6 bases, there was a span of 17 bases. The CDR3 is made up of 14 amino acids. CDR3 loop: CASRWDKEKDGYTF. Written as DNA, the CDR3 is TGTGCCAGTAGGTGGGACAAGGAGAAGGATGGCTACACCTTC.

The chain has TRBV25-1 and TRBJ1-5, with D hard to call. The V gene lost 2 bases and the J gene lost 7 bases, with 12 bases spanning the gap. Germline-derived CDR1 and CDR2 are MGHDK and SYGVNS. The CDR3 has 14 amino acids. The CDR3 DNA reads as TGTGCCAGCAGTGAAATGCGGCGCGGGCAGCCCCAGCATTTT. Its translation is CASSEMRRGQPQHF.

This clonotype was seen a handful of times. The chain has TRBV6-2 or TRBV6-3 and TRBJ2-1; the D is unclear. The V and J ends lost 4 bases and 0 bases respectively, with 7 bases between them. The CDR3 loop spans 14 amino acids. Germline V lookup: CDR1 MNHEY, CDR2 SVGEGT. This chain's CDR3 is CASSLASSYNEQFF. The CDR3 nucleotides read TGTGCCAGCAGTTTAGCCAGCTCCTACAATGAGCAGTTCTTC.

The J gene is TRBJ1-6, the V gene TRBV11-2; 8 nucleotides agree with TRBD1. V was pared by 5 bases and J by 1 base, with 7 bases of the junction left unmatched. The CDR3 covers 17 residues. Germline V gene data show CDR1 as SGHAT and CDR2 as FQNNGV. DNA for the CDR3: TGTGCCAGCAGCCAATACAGGGGGTGGTCCTATAATTCACCCCTCCACTTT. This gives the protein CASSQYRGWSYNSPLHF.

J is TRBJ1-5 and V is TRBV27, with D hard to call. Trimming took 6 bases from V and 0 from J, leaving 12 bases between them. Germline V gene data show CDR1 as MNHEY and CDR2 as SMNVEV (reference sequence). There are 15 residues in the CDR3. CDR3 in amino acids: CASSPLGVSNQPQHF. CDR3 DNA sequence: TGTGCCAGCAGCCCCCTAGGCGTTAGCAATCAGCCCCAGCATTTT.

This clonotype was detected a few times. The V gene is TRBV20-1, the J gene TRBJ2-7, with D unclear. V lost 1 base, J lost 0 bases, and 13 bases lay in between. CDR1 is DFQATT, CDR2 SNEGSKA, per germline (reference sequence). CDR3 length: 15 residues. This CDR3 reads CSARVLRPSSYEQYF. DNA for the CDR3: TGCAGTGCTAGAGTCCTCAGACCCAGCTCCTACGAGCAGTACTTC.

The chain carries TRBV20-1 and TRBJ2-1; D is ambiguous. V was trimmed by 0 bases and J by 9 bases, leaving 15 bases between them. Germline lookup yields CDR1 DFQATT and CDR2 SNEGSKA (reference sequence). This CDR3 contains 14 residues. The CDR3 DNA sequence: TGCAGTGCTAGAGATCGGGTGACTCAACTTGAGCAGTTCTTC. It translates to CSARDRVTQLEQFF.

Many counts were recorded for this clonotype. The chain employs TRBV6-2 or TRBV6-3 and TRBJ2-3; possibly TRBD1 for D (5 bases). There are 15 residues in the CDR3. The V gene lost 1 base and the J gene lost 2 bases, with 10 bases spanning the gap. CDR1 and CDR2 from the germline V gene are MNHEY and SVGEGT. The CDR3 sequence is CASSYLGRHTDTQYF. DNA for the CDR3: TGTGCCAGCAGTTACTTGGGGCGACACACAGATACGCAGTATTTT.

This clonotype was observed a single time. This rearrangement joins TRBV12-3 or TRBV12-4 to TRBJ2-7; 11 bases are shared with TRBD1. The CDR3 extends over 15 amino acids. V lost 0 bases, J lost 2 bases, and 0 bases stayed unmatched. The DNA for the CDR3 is TGTGCCAGCAGTTTAGCGGGACAGGGGGCCTACGAGCAGTACTTC. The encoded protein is CASSLAGQGAYEQYF.

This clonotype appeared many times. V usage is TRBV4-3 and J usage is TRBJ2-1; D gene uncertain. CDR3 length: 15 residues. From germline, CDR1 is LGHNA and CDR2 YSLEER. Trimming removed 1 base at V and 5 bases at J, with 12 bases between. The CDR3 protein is CASSQGARINNEQFF. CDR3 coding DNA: TGCGCCAGCAGCCAAGGGGCCAGGATTAACAATGAGCAGTTCTTC.

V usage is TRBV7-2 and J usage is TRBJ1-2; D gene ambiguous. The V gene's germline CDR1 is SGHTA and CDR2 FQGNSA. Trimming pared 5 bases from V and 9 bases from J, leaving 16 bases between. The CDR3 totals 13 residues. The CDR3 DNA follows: TGTGCCAGCAGCCCCGCCGACCACGTCAGCTACACCTTC. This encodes CASSPADHVSYTF.

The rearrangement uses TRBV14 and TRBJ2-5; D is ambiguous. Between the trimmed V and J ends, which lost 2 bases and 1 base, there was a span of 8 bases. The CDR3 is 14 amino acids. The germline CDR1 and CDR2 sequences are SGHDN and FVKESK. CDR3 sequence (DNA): TGTGCCAGCAGCCAATACAGAGCCCAAGAGACCCAGTACTTC. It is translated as CASSQYRAQETQYF.

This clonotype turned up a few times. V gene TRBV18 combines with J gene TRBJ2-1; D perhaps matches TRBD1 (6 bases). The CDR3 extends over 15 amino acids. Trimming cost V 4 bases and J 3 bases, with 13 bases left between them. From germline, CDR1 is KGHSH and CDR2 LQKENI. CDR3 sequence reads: CASSQNTGIYNEQFF. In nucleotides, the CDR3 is TGTGCCAGCTCACAAAACACAGGGATCTACAATGAGCAGTTCTTC.